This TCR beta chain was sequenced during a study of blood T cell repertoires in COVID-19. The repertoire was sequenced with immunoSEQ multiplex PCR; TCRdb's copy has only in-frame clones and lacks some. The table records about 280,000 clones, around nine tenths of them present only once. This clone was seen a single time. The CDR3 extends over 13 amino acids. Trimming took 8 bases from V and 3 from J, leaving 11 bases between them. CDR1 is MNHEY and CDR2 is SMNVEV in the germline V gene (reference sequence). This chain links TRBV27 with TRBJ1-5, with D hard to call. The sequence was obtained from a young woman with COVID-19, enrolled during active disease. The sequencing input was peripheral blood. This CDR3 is CASGWSSNQPQHF. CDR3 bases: TGTGCCAGCGGTTGGAGTTCCAATCAGCCCCAGCATTTT.